This T cell receptor beta chain was found in a study of cytomegalovirus exposure and HLA in healthy donors (dated by TCRdb to 2016 to 2017). About the study as a whole: According to an earlier analysis of 587 of the donors, 150 million to 200 million T cells yielded 117 million unique TCR beta sequences and about 300 Gb of sequence data. Approximately 310 gigabases of sequencing data and approximately 91 million unique TCR sequences made up an early release that covered around 640 HLA-typed donors. Every repertoire in the discovery cohort had been generated on one and the same sequencing platform. Among around 400 genotyped donors of the cohort, an average of roughly 230,000 unique TCR beta nucleotide sequences was sequenced per donor, of which 15% to 20% were non-productive. Rather than using new phenotypic data, the later analysis identified candidate immune exposures from TCR beta sequences and from how often those sequences occurred across donors. A handful of DR-DQ haplotypes were handled as single units for association and clustering because linkage in the cohort was strong. A later analysis re-analyzed previously published TCR beta repertoires from roughly 600 donors and added high-resolution HLA genotyping to study TCR occurrence patterns. A later genetic analysis used genome-wide SNP genotypes for about 55% of the 666 donors, treating that subset as a discovery cohort. An earlier analysis of some 500 of the donors used high-throughput TCR beta sequencing to judge whether each TCR beta V gene segment behaved as functional or pseudogenic. The number of donors typed differed by locus, with 629-630 for A, B, C, DRB1 and DQB1, more than 500 for DQA1, nearly 610 for DPA1, and around 430 for DPB1. The study used immunosequencing to profile the T cell repertoires of 666 subjects and linked those repertoires to cytomegalovirus serostatus. High-throughput TCR immunosequencing, statistical association of individual TCRs with disease status, and machine learning were combined to predict cytomegalovirus infection status. Besides the first cohort of approximately 670 subjects, a separate validation cohort made up of around 120 different subjects was used. Alongside the repertoire data, information on donor age, sex, ethnicity and CMV serostatus was compiled. The aim of the study was to test whether cataloging public T cell receptors could identify signatures of past pathogen exposure. Both class I and class II loci were covered by HLA typing, at four-digit resolution. Of the 300 to 450 genotyped donors, 65% to 90% fell in the genetic ancestry cluster associated with self-reported Caucasian donors. Results the study describes overall, beyond this receptor: A few of the identified cytomegalovirus-associated TCR beta chains were confirmed in vitro to be specific for cytomegalovirus antigens. In an earlier analysis of approximately 600 of the donors, most TCR beta V segments were observed in productive rearrangements about 90% or about 30% of the time, broadly matching IMGT annotations. According to the authors, the approach could potentially be generalized to other disease states and immunological phenotypes. Roughly uniform sequencing depth across donors was assumed in presence/absence analyses, although this assumption may not hold. A further reported finding was that TCR beta sequences accurately predicted the HLA-A and HLA-B alleles for most subjects in the first cohort. In a later analysis, most CMV-associated TCR beta chains were found to appear HLA-restricted, with HLA associations seemingly driven largely by CMV exposure. A later genetic analysis reported fewer N-insertions in productive TCRs among donors in an Asian-associated ancestry cluster than the roughly 720-donor mean. Cytomegalovirus status was reported to be diagnosed by the classifier with high specificity and sensitivity in both the original and validation cohorts. In a later analysis, TCR association rates were found to vary across HLA loci, with the most associated TCRs seen for DRB1 alleles and the fewest for HLA-C alleles. V-gene and J-gene trimming of TCR beta chains was associated with a missense DCLRE1C variant in a later genetic analysis, and the association was replicated in an independent cohort. Linkage disequilibrium might explain the correlated functional status among segregating V segments, but an unknown experimental factor could not be ruled out. The sequencing pipeline was judged likely to have produced a cluster of highly shared sequence variants as a technical artifact. In a later analysis, HLA-associated TCR beta chains were found to be more clonally expanded and to have lower generation probabilities than equally common non-associated chains. Most TCR sequences were seen in very few donors, while some public TCRs were found in many individuals. For the cohort, immune exposure information was limited to CMV serostatus. Roughly 17 rarely observed V segments, including chromosome 9 orphons, were excluded from the earlier analysis of several hundred of the donors because counts were too low. A total of about 150 TCR beta chains were listed by the study as associated with cytomegalovirus. The cohort was sequenced for TCR beta chains only, and without alpha or paired-chain data the features that could be detected were limited. A later analysis associated about 17,000 TCR beta sequences with specific HLA alleles at a false discovery rate of 0.05. Because some donors lacked HLA typing at each locus, the association tests relied only on the typed subset. When HLA alleles, especially DR and DQ, strongly co-occurred, TCR associations were difficult to assign to individual alleles. A later analysis reported that several top co-occurrence clusters appeared linked to parvovirus B19, influenza, CMV and Epstein-Barr virus.

In total, just over 650 healthy bone marrow donors made up the cohort. Cohort members were all nominally healthy when sampled, although unrecorded immune exposures were likely present. The donor was CMV seronegative and belonged to the group of more than 300 seronegative cohort members. A peripheral blood sample was collected from each donor, and TCR beta sequencing was performed on peripheral blood mononuclear cells. Genomic DNA was extracted from the blood cell samples with the Qiagen DNeasy Blood Extraction Kit. About this clone: Its antigen target is currently unknown. It has no much larger one-base neighbor in the sample; base qualities were not kept.

The protocol used for the library was the immunoSEQ multiplex PCR assay. A mixture of 60 forward primers for TCR Vbeta segments and 13 reverse primers for TCR Jbeta segments was used in the multiplex PCR. A multiplex PCR assay on genomic DNA amplified the CDR3 region of rearranged TCR beta genes. Amplified TCR beta libraries were sequenced as 87-base-pair reads on the Illumina HiSeq System. On the study's bioinformatics: Across the 640 or so repertoires, a later analysis counted some 80 million unique TCR beta chains, 8.5 million to 12 million of which were shared by at least two donors. Raw reads were error-corrected and collapsed into unique sequences with a nearest-neighbor algorithm that merged closely related sequences to remove PCR and sequencing errors. V, D and J gene segments were assigned by aligning CDR3 sequences to IMGT reference sequences. For a sequence to be retained, a match of at least six nucleotides was required to both a V gene segment and a J gene segment. Rearrangements were classified as productive when the CDR3 lacked stop codons and remained in frame with V and J, and all other rearrangements were classified as non-productive. Following IMGT convention, CDR3 was defined as the stretch from the second conserved V-encoded cysteine up to the conserved J-encoded phenylalanine. In an earlier analysis of more than 550 of the donors, sequences lacking an unambiguous match to a single V gene segment were excluded. An earlier analysis of fewer than 650 of the donors classified V segments as functional when productive rearrangements were above 56.7% and as segregating when the standard deviation between donors was above 5%. A statistical classification framework was developed to diagnose cytomegalovirus status using the catalog of TCR beta chain sequences. V and J gene assignment, in a later analysis, came from comparing TCR nucleotide sequences with IMGT/GENE-DB human TR gene sequences. A later analysis assigned CDR3 sequences and most-parsimonious VDJ recombination scenarios with the TCRdist pipeline. In a later analysis, every TCR beta chain was defined by the combination of its CDR3 amino acid sequence and its V-gene family, and reads without a unique V-gene family were dropped. To address suspected cross-contamination and a sequencing artifact, a later analysis removed some 620 highly shared, low-generation-probability nucleotide sequences. In a later analysis, a clonal expansion index was calculated for each public chain from normalized within-repertoire ranks of inferred template counts. In a later analysis, generation probabilities were computed using a VDJ recombination model fitted to out-of-frame rearrangements, and the results were checked against IGoR. In a later analysis, TCR-TCR, TCR-HLA and TCR-CMV co-occurrence was scored with hypergeometric tests, and a repertoire-size bias correction was applied to TCR pairs. In a later analysis, false discovery rates were estimated by permuting HLA or CMV assignments 20 times. In a later analysis, co-occurring TCRs were grouped using DBSCAN, and TCRdist sequence similarity was added for clustering within HLA-allele-positive subsets. For co-occurrence clustering, repertoires with fewer than 30,000 or more than 120,000 public chains were excluded, along with 5 or 6 repertoires with anomalous nucleotide sharing. Held by TCRdb, this immuneACCESS table contains in-frame sequences only and omits some clones. Under half of the omission traces to an unresolved V gene where checked; the cause of the rest is unknown. The V and J calls and clone size come from that table; D and trimming were worked out from the DNA. The sample table lists approximately 150,000 clones, roughly 80% of them with a count of one. The ten largest clonotypes hold around 4.7% of the sample.

The source of this sequence is a male donor in good health and CMV-seronegative. Sequencing was performed on PBMCs.

The nucleotide sequence is TGCGCCAGCAGCTTTGGGACTAGTCGAGATACGCAGTATTTT. It specifies CASSFGTSRDTQYF. In this chain, TRBV5-1 is recombined with TRBJ2-3; a stretch of 8 junction bases matches TRBD2. From the germline V gene, CDR1 is SGHRS and CDR2 is YFSETQ. Clipping removes 2 bases from V and 5 bases from J, with 4 as the unmatched junction base count. From its cysteine to its phenylalanine, the CDR3 spans 14 amino acids. Solely the CDR3 DNA is kept, with 42 bases framed from the first base.